The 21 T cell receptor beta chains below come from one sample, sequenced in a study of cytomegalovirus exposure and HLA in healthy donors. The PCR used 60 Vbeta and 13 Jbeta primers. Assay: immunoSEQ multiplex PCR; the TCRdb copy retains only in-frame clones and omits some. This sample carries roughly 160,000 clones, 75% to 90% of them seen once, and the ten largest clones take 7.5% to 10%. The specimen was PBMCs. The receptors here all came from a man aged 18 to 30 in good health and CMV-seropositive.

This chain uses TRBV9 with TRBJ2-3, with a weak D call TRBD2 (6 bases). The germline CDR1 and CDR2 sequences are SGDLS and YYNGEE. V lost 5 bases and J lost 6, with 19 bases in between. The CDR3 is 15 amino acids. The CDR3 region has the DNA TGTGCCAGCAGTCAAACCAGGGAGGCCGGGGATACGCAGTATTTT. It translates to CASSQTREAGDTQYF.

The chain uses TRBV7-9 and TRBJ2-4; D ambiguous. The CDR3 has 19 amino acids. V was pared by 1 base and J by 1 base, with 20 bases between. Per the germline V gene, CDR1 is SEHNR and CDR2 is FQNEAQ (reference sequence). CDR3 residues: CASSLELVAVKSAKNIQYF. CDR3 sequence (DNA): TGTGCCAGCAGCTTAGAGTTGGTAGCAGTTAAGTCGGCCAAAAACATTCAGTACTTC.

This clone was seen just once. V gene TRBV19 combines with J gene TRBJ2-3; 8 bases match TRBD2. This CDR3 spans 16 amino acids. From germline, CDR1 is LNHDA and CDR2 SQIVND (reference sequence). Trimming cost V 3 bases and J 1 base; bases outside gene matches: 6. The CDR3 is CASSIPPGLGTDTQYF. Written as DNA, the CDR3 is TGTGCCAGTAGTATCCCCCCGGGACTAGGCACAGATACGCAGTATTTT.

The chain carries TRBV4-3 and TRBJ2-4; 11 bases fit TRBD2. This CDR3 comprises 19 residues. Germline V gives CDR1 LGHNA, CDR2 YSLEER. Trimming cost V 1 base and J 3 bases; bases outside gene matches: 11. The CDR3 bases are TGCGCCAGCAGCCAAGCGGTATTAGCGGGGGGGGATTTCAAAAACATTCAGTACTTC. This codes for CASSQAVLAGGDFKNIQYF.

J is TRBJ1-1 and V is TRBV30; TRBD1 agrees at 8 bases. The ends lost 0 bases at V and 3 bases at J; junction bases unmatched: 21. The CDR3 extends over 20 amino acids. The germline V gene encodes CDR1 GTSNPN and CDR2 SVGIG (reference sequence). The CDR3 region has the DNA TGTGCCTGGAGTGTAAGTGGTTCAGAGGACAGGGAAAAACCGGACACTGAAGCTTTCTTT. Its translation: CAWSVSGSEDREKPDTEAFF.

This rearrangement joins TRBV19 to TRBJ2-3, with 9 bases matching TRBD1. The germline V gene has CDR1 LNHDA and CDR2 SQIVND (reference sequence). The ends lost 3 bases at V and 5 bases at J; junction bases unmatched: 3. There are 14 residues in the CDR3. The CDR3 sequence: CASSIGTGIDTQYF. The CDR3 DNA sequence: TGTGCCAGTAGTATTGGGACAGGGATAGATACGCAGTATTTT.

This clone was seen a single time. V usage is TRBV9 and J usage is TRBJ2-3; 9 bases align to TRBD1. Germline values: CDR1 SGDLS, CDR2 YYNGEE. With 7 bases clipped from V and 4 bases from J, the junction kept 7 bases outside the gene matches. The CDR3 is 14 residues long. The CDR3 loop reads CASGRTGVPDTQYF. CDR3 bases: TGTGCCAGCGGAAGGACAGGGGTTCCAGATACGCAGTATTTT.

This clone has a handful of counts. This chain connects TRBV10-3 to TRBJ1-1; D not certain. The ends were cut back, 7 bases at V and 3 bases at J, with 6 bases in the middle. Germline V lookup: CDR1 ENHRY, CDR2 SYGVKD. The CDR3 runs 11 residues. The CDR3 sequence is CAIKGDTEAFF. The CDR3 DNA is TGTGCCATCAAAGGAGACACTGAAGCTTTCTTT.

This chain uses TRBV5-6 with TRBJ2-2; a possible D gene is TRBD2 (5 bases). Germline loops: CDR1 SGHDT, CDR2 YYEEEE. Trimming stripped 4 bases from V and 0 bases from J, with 16 bases between. This CDR3 has 17 amino acids. The CDR3 loop is CASSEFIFGANTGELFF. CDR3 nucleotides: TGTGCCAGCAGCGAGTTTATATTCGGGGCGAACACCGGGGAGCTGTTTTTT. Full variable domain (outside the CDR3, taken from reference TRBV5-6 and TRBJ2-2): DAGVTQSPTHLIKTRGQQVTLRCSPKSGHDTVSWYQQALGQGPQFIFQYYEEEERQRGNFPDRFSGHQFPNYSSELNVNALLLGDSALYLCASSEFIFGANTGELFFGEGSRLTVL.

Points on this clone: The junction shows a germline mismatch at one end, possibly a read error. V gene TRBV7-9 combines with J gene TRBJ2-7; a possible D gene is TRBD2 (6 bases). Germline V CDR1 and CDR2: SEHNR, FQNEAQ (reference sequence). The CDR3 is 13 residues long. The CDR3 nucleotides read TGTTCCAGCAGCCCGAGGACTACCTACGAGCAGTACTTC. Protein: CSSSPRTTYEQYF.

This sequence joins TRBV18 and TRBJ2-7; 9 bases agree with TRBD2. CDR1 is KGHSH and CDR2 is LQKENI in the germline V gene. This CDR3 is 15 amino acids long. V shed 0 bases, J shed 6 bases, and the junction held 6 bases outside the gene matches. This chain's CDR3 is CASSPPLAGLPEQYF. The CDR3 bases are TGTGCCAGCTCACCACCGCTAGCGGGGCTCCCCGAGCAGTACTTC.

The CDR3 loop is CASSPNGGGPATYNEQFF. The CDR3 DNA sequence: TGTGCCAGCAGCCCAAACGGGGGGGGGCCTGCGACCTACAATGAGCAGTTCTTC. V is TRBV5-6 and J is TRBJ2-1; TRBD2 matches 8 bases. The CDR3 contains 18 residues. V was pared by 4 bases and J by 2 bases, with 14 bases of the junction left unmatched. Germline V lookup: CDR1 SGHDT, CDR2 YYEEEE.

The chain recombines TRBV6-1 with TRBJ2-5; tentative D call: TRBD1 (6 bases). CDR1 is MNHNS, CDR2 SASEGT, per germline. Between the trimmed V and J ends, which lost 6 bases and 2 bases, there was a span of 13 bases. The CDR3 contains 14 residues. The CDR3 sequence is CASSRGSQQETQYF. The CDR3 nucleotides read TGTGCCAGCAGCAGGGGTTCGCAACAAGAGACCCAGTACTTC.

This clone was observed once. This rearrangement joins TRBV4-3 to TRBJ2-1; no firm D call. Germline CDR1 and CDR2: LGHNA and YSLEER. The CDR3 is 14 amino acids. The ends were cut back, 1 base at V and 5 bases at J, with 9 bases in the middle. The CDR3 here is CASSQGVSNNEQFF. For the CDR3, the DNA is TGCGCCAGCAGCCAAGGTGTTAGTAACAATGAGCAGTTCTTC.

For the CDR3, the DNA is TGTGCCAGCAGCGTAGAGGCCAGGGTAGCCTACGAGCAGTACTTC. It translates to CASSVEARVAYEQYF. The genes are TRBV9 and TRBJ2-7; tentative D call: TRBD1 (5 bases). This CDR3 spans 15 amino acids. CDR1 and CDR2 (germline): SGDLS, YYNGEE. V lost 0 bases to trimming and J lost 2 bases, with 12 bases between them.

The rearrangement links TRBV7-2 to TRBJ2-3; 9 positions match TRBD1. Germline V lookup: CDR1 SGHTA, CDR2 FQGNSA. Trimming cost V 2 bases and J 1 base; bases outside gene matches: 13. CDR3 length equals 19 residues. The CDR3 DNA reads TGTGCCAGCAGCTTATCCCGCGGGACAGGGAAGGTGGGCACAGATACGCAGTATTTT. Protein product: CASSLSRGTGKVGTDTQYF.

This clone was recorded once. This chain uses TRBV7-2 with TRBJ1-1; weak D call: TRBD1 (6 bases). Germline V gene data show CDR1 as SGHTA and CDR2 as FQGNSA. The CDR3 covers 14 residues. Trimming removed 5 bases from V and 0 bases from J, with 10 bases in between. CDR3 in amino acids: CASSTTGMNTEAFF. CDR3 DNA: TGTGCCAGCAGCACGACAGGTATGAACACTGAAGCTTTCTTT.

V usage is TRBV7-8 and J usage is TRBJ2-1; 8 bases fit TRBD2. Germline V gene data show CDR1 as SGHVS and CDR2 as FQNEAQ. After removal of 1 base from V and 8 bases from J, the junction contained 10 bases not matched to a gene. The CDR3 extends over 16 amino acids. The CDR3 is CASSLEFSGGAHEQFF. CDR3 nucleotides: TGTGCCAGCAGCTTAGAGTTCTCCGGGGGGGCGCATGAGCAGTTCTTC.

The chain combines TRBV7-9 with TRBJ2-3; 7 bases line up with TRBD2. In germline, CDR1 is SEHNR, CDR2 FQNEAQ (reference sequence). After removal of 3 bases from V and 2 bases from J, the junction contained 11 bases not matched to a gene. The CDR3 has 17 amino acids. CDR3 in amino acids: CASSLFRLALNTDTQYF. CDR3 sequence (DNA): TGTGCCAGCAGCTTGTTTCGACTAGCCTTGAACACAGATACGCAGTATTTT.

The CDR3 DNA reads TGTGCCAGCAGCTTTCCAGGGGGTAACTATGGCTACACCTTC. It yields the protein CASSFPGGNYGYTF. The rearrangement links TRBV7-9 to TRBJ1-2; 7 bases agree with TRBD1. The germline gives CDR1 SEHNR, CDR2 FQNEAQ (reference sequence). J lost 1 base, V lost 3 bases, and 2 bases had no gene match. The CDR3 has 14 residues.

This chain links TRBV13 with TRBJ2-7; 8 bases are a match to TRBD1. This CDR3 region has 16 residues. CDR1 is PRHDT and CDR2 is FYEKMQ in the germline V gene (reference sequence). The V gene end was trimmed by 4 bases and the J gene end by 6 bases; junction bases not matched to a gene: 14. CDR3: CASSSMRTGLISEQYF. In nucleotides, the CDR3 is TGTGCCAGCAGCTCGATGCGGACAGGGCTAATATCCGAGCAGTACTTC. Supplemented by reference TRBV13 and TRBJ2-7, the full variable domain reads AAGVIQSPRHLIKEKRETATLKCYPIPRHDTVYWYQQGPGQDPQFLISFYEKMQSDKGSIPDRFSAQQFSDYHSELNMSSLELGDSALYFCASSSMRTGLISEQYFGPGTRLTVT.